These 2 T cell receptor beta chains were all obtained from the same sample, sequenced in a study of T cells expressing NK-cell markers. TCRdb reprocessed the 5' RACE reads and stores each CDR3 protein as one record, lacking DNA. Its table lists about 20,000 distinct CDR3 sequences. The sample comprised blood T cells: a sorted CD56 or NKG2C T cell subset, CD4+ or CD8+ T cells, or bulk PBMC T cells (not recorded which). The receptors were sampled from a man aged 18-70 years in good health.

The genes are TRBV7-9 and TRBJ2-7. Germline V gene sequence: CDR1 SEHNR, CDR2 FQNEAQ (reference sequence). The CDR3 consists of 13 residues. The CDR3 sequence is CASSRAMMEEQYF.

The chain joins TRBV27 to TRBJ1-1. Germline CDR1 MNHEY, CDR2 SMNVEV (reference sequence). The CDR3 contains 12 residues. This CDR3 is CASSYMAGEAFF.